This T cell receptor beta chain derives from a study of cytomegalovirus exposure and HLA in healthy donors. The study's findings and limits: Later genetic work tied a missense DCLRE1C variant to beta-chain V and J trimming.

PCR was performed using 60 Vbeta and 13 Jbeta primers. Using immunoSEQ multiplex PCR, the repertoire was profiled, and TCRdb retains in-frame clones only, with some absent. The sample shows about 150,000 clones, around 79% of them seen only once. On this clone itself: What it binds is unknown.

This CDR3 has 17 residues. Germline assignment: CDR1 SGHVS and CDR2 FNYEAQ. The J segment lost 5 bases and the V segment lost 5 bases, leaving 11 bases of the junction unmatched. This receptor was identified in a human donor in good health. The chain is built from TRBV7-6 and TRBJ1-5; 11 nucleotides align to TRBD1. Sequenced input: PBMCs. CDR3 coding DNA: TGTGCCAGCAGCGCCCGGACAGGGGGCGCCGGGTATCAGCCCCAGCATTTT. It codes for CASSARTGGAGYQPQHF.